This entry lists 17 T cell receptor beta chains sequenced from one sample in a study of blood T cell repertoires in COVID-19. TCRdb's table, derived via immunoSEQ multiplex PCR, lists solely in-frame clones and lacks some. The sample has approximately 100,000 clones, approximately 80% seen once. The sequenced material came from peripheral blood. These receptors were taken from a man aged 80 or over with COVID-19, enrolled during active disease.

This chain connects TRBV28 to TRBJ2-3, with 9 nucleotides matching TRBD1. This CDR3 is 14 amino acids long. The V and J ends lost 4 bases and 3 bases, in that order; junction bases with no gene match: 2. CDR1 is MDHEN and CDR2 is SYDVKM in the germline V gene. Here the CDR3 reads CASSSGQGTDTQYF. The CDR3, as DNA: TGTGCCAGCAGTTCGGGACAGGGTACAGATACGCAGTATTTT.

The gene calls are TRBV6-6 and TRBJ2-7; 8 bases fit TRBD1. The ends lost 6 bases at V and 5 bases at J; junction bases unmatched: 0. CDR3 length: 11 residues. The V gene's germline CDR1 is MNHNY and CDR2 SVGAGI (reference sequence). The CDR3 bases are TGTGCCAGCAGGACAGGGGACGAGCAGTACTTC. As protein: CASRTGDEQYF.

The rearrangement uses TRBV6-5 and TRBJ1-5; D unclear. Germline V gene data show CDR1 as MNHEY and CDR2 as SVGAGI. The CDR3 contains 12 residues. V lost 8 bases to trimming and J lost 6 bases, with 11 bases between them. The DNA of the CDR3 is TGTGCCAGCGGCCAAAGCGGTCAGCCCCAGCATTTT. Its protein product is CASGQSGQPQHF.

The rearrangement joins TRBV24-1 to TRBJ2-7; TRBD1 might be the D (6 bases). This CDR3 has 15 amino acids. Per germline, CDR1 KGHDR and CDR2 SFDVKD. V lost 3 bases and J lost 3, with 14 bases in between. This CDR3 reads CATSDTGRGGYEQYF. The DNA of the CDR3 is TGTGCCACCAGTGATACAGGAAGAGGGGGCTACGAGCAGTACTTC.

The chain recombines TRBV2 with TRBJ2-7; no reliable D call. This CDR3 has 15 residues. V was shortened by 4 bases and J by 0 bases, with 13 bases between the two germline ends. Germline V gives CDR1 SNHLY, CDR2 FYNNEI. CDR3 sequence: CASSARYHPSYEQYF. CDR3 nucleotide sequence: TGTGCCAGCAGTGCCCGCTACCACCCCTCCTACGAGCAGTACTTC.

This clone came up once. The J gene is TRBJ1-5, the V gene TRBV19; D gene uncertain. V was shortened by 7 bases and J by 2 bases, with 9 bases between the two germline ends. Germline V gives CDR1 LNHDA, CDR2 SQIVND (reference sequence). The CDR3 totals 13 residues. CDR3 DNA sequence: TGTGCCAGTAACTCCTTCGGCAATCAGCCCCAGCATTTT. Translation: CASNSFGNQPQHF.

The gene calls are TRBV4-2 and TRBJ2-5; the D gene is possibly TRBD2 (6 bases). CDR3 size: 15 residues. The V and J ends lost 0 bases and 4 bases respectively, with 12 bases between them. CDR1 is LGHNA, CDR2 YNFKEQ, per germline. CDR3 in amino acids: CASSQDFGEAETQYF. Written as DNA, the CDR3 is TGTGCCAGCAGCCAAGATTTCGGGGAGGCAGAGACCCAGTACTTC.

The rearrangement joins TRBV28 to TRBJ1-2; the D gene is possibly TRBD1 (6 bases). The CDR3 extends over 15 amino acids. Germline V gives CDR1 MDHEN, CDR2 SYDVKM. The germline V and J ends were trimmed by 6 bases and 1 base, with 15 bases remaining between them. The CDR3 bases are TGTGCCAGCAGGGGTACAGGGTTAGTTAACTATGGCTACACCTTC. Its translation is CASRGTGLVNYGYTF.

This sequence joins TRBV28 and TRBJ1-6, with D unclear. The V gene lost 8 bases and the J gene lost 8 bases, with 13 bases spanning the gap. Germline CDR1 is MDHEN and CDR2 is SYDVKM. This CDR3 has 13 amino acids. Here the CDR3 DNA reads TGTGCCAGCCGGGAGACCTCAGATTCACCCCTCCACTTT. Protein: CASRETSDSPLHF.

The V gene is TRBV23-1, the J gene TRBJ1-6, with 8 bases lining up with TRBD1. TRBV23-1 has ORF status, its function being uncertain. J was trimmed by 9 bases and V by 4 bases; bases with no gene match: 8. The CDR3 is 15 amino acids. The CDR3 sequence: CASSPLTGVSSPLHF. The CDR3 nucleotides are TGCGCCAGCAGTCCCCTGACAGGGGTCTCTTCACCCCTCCACTTT.

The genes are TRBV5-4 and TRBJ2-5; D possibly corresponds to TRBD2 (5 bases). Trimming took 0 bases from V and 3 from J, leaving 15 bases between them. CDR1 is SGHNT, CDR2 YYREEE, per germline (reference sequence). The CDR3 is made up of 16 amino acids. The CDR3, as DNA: TGTGCCAGCAGCTTGGATCTGGAGCGGAGAGAAGAGACCCAGTACTTC. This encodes CASSLDLERREETQYF.

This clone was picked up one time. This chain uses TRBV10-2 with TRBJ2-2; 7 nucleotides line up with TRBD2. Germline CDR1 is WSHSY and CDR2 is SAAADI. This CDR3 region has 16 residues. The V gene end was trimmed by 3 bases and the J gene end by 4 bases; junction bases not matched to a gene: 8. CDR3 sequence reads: CASSEPRDYVTGELFF. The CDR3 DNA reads TGCGCCAGCAGTGAACCCCGGGACTACGTCACCGGGGAGCTGTTTTTT.

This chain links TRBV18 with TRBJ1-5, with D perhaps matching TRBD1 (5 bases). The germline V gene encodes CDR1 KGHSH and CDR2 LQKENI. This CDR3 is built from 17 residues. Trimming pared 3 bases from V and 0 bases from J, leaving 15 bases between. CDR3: CASSPPTDPNSNQPQHF. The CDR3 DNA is TGTGCCAGCTCACCCCCGACAGACCCAAATAGCAATCAGCCCCAGCATTTT.

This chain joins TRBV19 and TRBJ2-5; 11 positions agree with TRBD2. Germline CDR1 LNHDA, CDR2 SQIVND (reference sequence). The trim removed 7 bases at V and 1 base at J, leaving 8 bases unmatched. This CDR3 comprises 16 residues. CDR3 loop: CASNETSGNFQETQYF. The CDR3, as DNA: TGTGCCAGTAATGAGACTAGCGGGAACTTCCAAGAGACCCAGTACTTC.

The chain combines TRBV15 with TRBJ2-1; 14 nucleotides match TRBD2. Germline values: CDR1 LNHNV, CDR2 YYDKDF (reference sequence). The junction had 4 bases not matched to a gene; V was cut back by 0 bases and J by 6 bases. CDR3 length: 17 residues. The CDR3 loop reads CATSRDGGLAGANEQFF. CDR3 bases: TGTGCCACCAGCAGAGATGGGGGACTAGCGGGGGCCAATGAGCAGTTCTTC.

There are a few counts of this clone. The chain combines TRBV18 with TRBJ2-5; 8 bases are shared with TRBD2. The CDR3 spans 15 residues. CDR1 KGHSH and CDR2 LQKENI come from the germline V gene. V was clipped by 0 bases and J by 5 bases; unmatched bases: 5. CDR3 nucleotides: TGTGCCAGCTCACCACCCGGGGGGGCGCGTGAGACCCAGTACTTC. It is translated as CASSPPGGARETQYF.

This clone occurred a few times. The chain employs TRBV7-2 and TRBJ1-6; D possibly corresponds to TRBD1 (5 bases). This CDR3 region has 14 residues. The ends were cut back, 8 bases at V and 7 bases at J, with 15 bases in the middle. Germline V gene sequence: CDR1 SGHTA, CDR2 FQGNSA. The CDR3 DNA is TGTGCCAGCGGAAGGGACGGGGGGAATTCACCCCTCCACTTT. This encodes CASGRDGGNSPLHF.